This entry lists 16 T cell receptor beta chains sequenced from one sample in a study of identical twins. TCRdb reprocessed the 5' RACE reads with MiXCR, giving one entry per CDR3 protein. In the table there are fewer than 350,000 distinct CDR3 sequences, about 8.1% of which are singletons. This sample also belongs to another study, concerning yellow fever vaccine responses in identical twins.

Source material: memory (CD45RO+) T cells sorted from blood. All receptors come from a woman between 18 and 29 years old in good health.

This clonotype appeared many times. The chain links TRBV10-3 to TRBJ2-3, with TRBD2 matching 10 bases. V lost 8 bases, J lost 4 bases, and 6 bases stayed unmatched. Germline-derived CDR1 and CDR2 are ENHRY and SYGVKD. The CDR3 loop spans 14 amino acids. CDR3 nucleotides: TGTGCCATCGGTAGCGGGGGGTTGGCAGATACGCAGTATTTT. Translating it yields CAIGSGGLADTQYF.

This clonotype was counted between two and nine times. The chain uses TRBV27 and TRBJ1-5; no definite D call. The CDR3 runs to 13 residues. Germline assignment: CDR1 MNHEY and CDR2 SMNVEV (reference sequence). V was trimmed by 3 bases and J by 6 bases, leaving 9 bases between them. The CDR3 region has the DNA TGTGCCAGCAGTTTTCGGGAGGGTCAGCCCCAGCATTTT. Amino acids: CASSFREGQPQHF.

This clonotype was found many times. This chain joins TRBV7-9 and TRBJ2-7, with TRBD1 matching 7 bases. The junction had 6 bases not matched to a gene; V was cut back by 5 bases and J by 2 bases. The CDR3 covers 14 residues. Germline lookup yields CDR1 SEHNR and CDR2 FQNEAQ (reference sequence). CDR3 protein: CASSPGTVPYEQYF. CDR3 DNA: TGTGCCAGCAGCCCGGGGACAGTACCCTACGAGCAGTACTTC.

For this clonotype: A junction end diverges from the germline sequence, so it may reflect a read error. The V call is TRBV27, the J call TRBJ2-1, with 9 bases fitting TRBD2. The CDR3 has 16 amino acids. CDR1 and CDR2 from the germline V gene are MNHEY and SMNVEV (reference sequence). The CDR3 nucleotides read TGTGCCAGCACCGGAAGCGGGAGGAGTCCGCACAATGAGCGGTTCTTC. Its protein is CASTGSGRSPHNERFF.

This clonotype has just a few counts. The chain has TRBV5-1 and TRBJ1-1; D unresolved. Germline CDR1 reads SGHRS; CDR2 reads YFSETQ. This CDR3 spans 15 amino acids. Trimming took off 0 bases at V and 1 base at J, with 10 bases between the two ends. CDR3 sequence reads: CASSLGAMGNTEAFF. The CDR3 region has the DNA TGCGCCAGCAGCTTGGGTGCGATGGGGAACACTGAAGCTTTCTTT.

The rearrangement links TRBV12-3 or TRBV12-4 to TRBJ2-1; D gene ambiguous. CDR3 length: 16 amino acids. The V end was cut by 5 bases, the J end by 0 bases, with 14 bases between. The CDR3 coding sequence is TGTGCCAGCAGTCCCTTTGCGGCGTCCTCCTACAATGAGCAGTTCTTC. It specifies CASSPFAASSYNEQFF.

This clonotype has at least ten counts. This chain uses TRBV7-3 with TRBJ1-3; D is perhaps TRBD1 (5 bases). The CDR3 consists of 16 residues. Germline CDR1 reads SGHTA; CDR2 reads FQGTGA. V shed 2 bases and J shed 0 bases, with 11 bases lying between them. The CDR3: CASSLYGTGSGNTIYF. DNA for the CDR3: TGTGCCAGCAGCTTATACGGGACTGGCTCTGGAAACACCATATATTTT.

This clonotype was found many times. The V call is TRBV5-1, the J call TRBJ2-3, with 9 bases fitting TRBD2. CDR1 is SGHRS and CDR2 is YFSETQ in the germline V gene. V shed 5 bases, J shed 5 bases, and the junction held 9 bases outside the gene matches. This CDR3 has 15 residues. CDR3 sequence reads: CASRRELAGVDTQYF. The CDR3 nucleotides read TGCGCCAGCAGGCGGGAGTTAGCGGGAGTAGATACGCAGTATTTT.

The rearrangement uses TRBV9 and TRBJ2-2; 9 bases map to TRBD1. Per the germline V gene, CDR1 is SGDLS and CDR2 is YYNGEE. The CDR3 contains 17 residues. The V gene end was trimmed by 0 bases and the J gene end by 3 bases; junction bases not matched to a gene: 6. The DNA of the CDR3 is TGTGCCAGCAGCGTAGATGCCGGGACAGGGCACACCGGGGAGCTGTTTTTT. This translates into CASSVDAGTGHTGELFF.

This clonotype was detected only a few times. V is TRBV28 and J is TRBJ2-7; 8 bases agree with TRBD1. Trimming at V came to 3 bases and at J to 3 bases, leaving 4 bases not matched to a gene. The CDR3 contains 14 residues. Germline CDR1 and CDR2: MDHEN and SYDVKM. The CDR3 DNA is TGTGCCAGCAGTTTCAGGGGGCGAGTCTACGAGCAGTACGTC. This sequence encodes CASSFRGRVYEQYV.

The table lists this clonotype with a few counts. This chain uses TRBV3-1 with TRBJ1-1; 7 nucleotides match TRBD1. Per germline, CDR1 LGHDT and CDR2 YNNKEL (reference sequence). Trimming took 5 bases from V and 5 from J; bases not matched to a gene: 8. The CDR3 runs 14 residues. Here the CDR3 reads CASSVRQGLTEAFF. The CDR3 nucleotides are TGTGCCAGCAGCGTCAGACAGGGCCTAACTGAAGCTTTCTTT.

This clonotype came up many times. This chain links TRBV5-6 with TRBJ2-5; TRBD1 matches 7 bases. The V segment lost 2 bases and the J segment 4 bases; nucleotides outside the gene matches: 5. Germline V gene data show CDR1 as SGHDT and CDR2 as YYEEEE. The CDR3 extends over 14 amino acids. In DNA, the CDR3 is TGTGCCAGCAGCTTACAGACAGGGAGAGAGACCCAGTACTTC. This encodes CASSLQTGRETQYF.

This clonotype came up many times. The J gene is TRBJ2-4, the V gene TRBV10-3; 14 bases are a match to TRBD2. This CDR3 is 15 amino acids long. CDR1 and CDR2 from the germline V gene are ENHRY and SYGVKD. V shed 2 bases and J 6 bases; nucleotides not matched to a gene: 0. Here the CDR3 reads CAISEGTSGRNIQYF. CDR3 in DNA: TGTGCCATCAGTGAGGGGACTAGCGGGAGAAACATTCAGTACTTC.

This clonotype has more than one count but fewer than ten. The CDR3 protein is CASSRGQTNTGELFF. The DNA for the CDR3 is TGTGCCAGCAGTCGGGGACAGACGAACACCGGGGAGCTGTTTTTT. V and J are TRBV6-1 and TRBJ2-2; 7 nucleotides line up with TRBD1. The CDR3 totals 15 residues. V was pared by 5 bases and J by 0 bases, with 3 bases of the junction left unmatched. From germline, CDR1 is MNHNS and CDR2 SASEGT.

The count of this clonotype is one. The chain couples TRBV20-1 to TRBJ1-5; D uncertain. CDR1 is DFQATT and CDR2 is SNEGSKA in the germline V gene (reference sequence). This CDR3 has 13 amino acids. V lost 6 bases and J 4 bases, leaving 13 bases between the germline ends. Written as DNA, the CDR3 is TGCAGTGCCCAGCCGGGTTTGAATCAGCCCCAGCATTTT. It specifies CSAQPGLNQPQHF.

This chain joins TRBV4-1 and TRBJ2-3; no clear D. Germline lookup yields CDR1 MGHRA and CDR2 YSYEKL. CDR3 length: 15 amino acids. V lost 1 base and J lost 2, with 10 bases in between. The CDR3 loop is CASSQGAHPTDTQYF. For the CDR3, the DNA is TGCGCCAGCAGCCAAGGTGCTCATCCCACAGATACGCAGTATTTT.